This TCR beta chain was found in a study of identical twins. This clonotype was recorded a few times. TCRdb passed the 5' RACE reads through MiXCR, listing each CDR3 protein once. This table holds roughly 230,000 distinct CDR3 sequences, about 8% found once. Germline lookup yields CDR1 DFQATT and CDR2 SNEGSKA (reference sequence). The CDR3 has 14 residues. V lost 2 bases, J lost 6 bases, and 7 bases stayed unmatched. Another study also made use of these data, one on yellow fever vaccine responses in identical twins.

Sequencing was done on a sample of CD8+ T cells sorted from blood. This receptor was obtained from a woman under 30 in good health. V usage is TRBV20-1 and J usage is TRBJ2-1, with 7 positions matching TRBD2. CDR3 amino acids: CSARSRLAVNEQFF. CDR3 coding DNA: TGCAGTGCTAGATCTCGACTAGCAGTCAATGAGCAGTTCTTC.